Below, 6 T cell receptor beta chains from the same sample are listed, as sequenced in a study of CD8 T cells in Susac syndrome. Random hexamers were used to reverse transcribe an amount of about 0.5 to 1 ug RNA. TCRdb fed the immunoSEQ multiplex PCR reads into MiXCR, producing one record per CDR3 protein. The table shows 350,000 to 550,000 distinct CDR3 sequences, with more than 80% occurring only once. The sample comprised CD8+ T cells from PBMCs. These receptors originate from a human donor with multiple sclerosis.

The chain joins TRBV7-9 to TRBJ1-2, with D hard to call. Trimming cost V 1 base and J 4 bases, with 10 bases left between them. Per germline, CDR1 SEHNR and CDR2 FQNEAQ (reference sequence). This CDR3 is 14 amino acids long. The CDR3 region is CASSLGEGSYGYTF. The CDR3 DNA follows: TGTGCCAGCAGCTTAGGGGAAGGGAGCTATGGCTACACCTTC.

This sequence joins TRBV4-1 and TRBJ2-3; the D gene is possibly TRBD1 (6 bases). V was cut by 0 bases and J by 2 bases, with 12 bases left in between. The CDR3 length is 16 residues. From germline, CDR1 is MGHRA and CDR2 YSYEKL. The CDR3 nucleotides are TGCGCCAGCAGCCAAGATCACGGGGACATCACAGATACGCAGTATTTT. Its translation is CASSQDHGDITDTQYF.

CDR3 amino acids: CASSPSSGIEDNEQFF. CDR3 DNA: TGTGCCAGCAGCCCCTCTAGCGGGATCGAGGACAATGAGCAGTTCTTC. V gene TRBV7-2 combines with J gene TRBJ2-1, with 9 bases matching TRBD2. V lost 5 bases, J lost 5 bases, and 10 bases stayed unmatched. This CDR3 has 16 amino acids. Germline V CDR1 and CDR2: SGHTA, FQGNSA.

The chain recombines TRBV30 with TRBJ1-1; maybe TRBD1 (5 bases). This CDR3 spans 14 amino acids. Germline CDR1 is GTSNPN and CDR2 is SVGIG (reference sequence). Trimming took 5 bases from V and 3 from J, leaving 16 bases between them. DNA for the CDR3: TGTGCCTGGGGTGGAGGGGCTAGGGACACTGAAGCTTTCTTT. Amino acids: CAWGGGARDTEAFF.

This chain uses TRBV6-1 with TRBJ1-6; D is undetermined. CDR3 length: 14 residues. Trimming stripped 0 bases from V and 11 bases from J, with 11 bases between. Germline CDR1 is MNHNS and CDR2 is SASEGT. CDR3 nucleotides: TGTGCCAGCAGTGAAGCGGCTCTAGCTCCACCCCTCCACTTT. Its translation: CASSEAALAPPLHF.

The V gene is TRBV12-3 or TRBV12-4, the J gene TRBJ2-7; 10 bases line up with TRBD1. This CDR3 has 14 amino acids. The V segment lost 3 bases and the J segment 5 bases; nucleotides outside the gene matches: 4. This CDR3 reads CASSFGTGVNEQYF. CDR3 sequence (DNA): TGTGCCAGCAGTTTCGGGACAGGGGTGAACGAGCAGTACTTC.